This passage covers 21 T cell receptor beta chains from one sample sequenced in a study of T cell responses to AZD1222 COVID-19 vaccine. Libraries were prepared by immunoSEQ multiplex PCR; TCRdb keeps only in-frame clonotypes and omits some of them. The repertoire holds about 170,000 clones, with about 90% as singletons. This material consisted of peripheral blood, taken 28 days after the second dose of the MenACWY control vaccine. Receptor source: an adult who received the MenACWY meningococcal vaccine as a control.

This chain uses TRBV11-1 with TRBJ2-1; D unresolved. Trimming cost V 0 bases and J 15 bases, with 15 bases left between them. Germline assignment: CDR1 SGHAT and CDR2 FQDESV (reference sequence). CDR3 length: 13 residues. Here the CDR3 reads CASSLAHSPLRFF. Written as DNA, the CDR3 is TGTGCCAGCAGCTTAGCGCATTCCCCCCTACGGTTCTTC.

V gene TRBV11-2 combines with J gene TRBJ1-1; tentatively, D is TRBD1 (6 bases). CDR3 length equals 14 residues. The germline gives CDR1 SGHAT, CDR2 FQNNGV. The germline V and J ends were trimmed by 1 base and 4 bases, with 10 bases remaining between them. The CDR3 bases are TGTGCCAGCAGCTTAGGGGGGGCAGCCACTGAAGCTTTCTTT. This codes for CASSLGGAATEAFF.

V usage is TRBV4-2 and J usage is TRBJ2-7, with D perhaps being TRBD1 or TRBD2 (6 bases each). Germline V gene sequence: CDR1 LGHNA, CDR2 YNFKEQ. CDR3 size: 17 residues. Trimming cost V 2 bases and J 1 base, with 18 bases left between them. CDR3 amino acids: CASSQQRGPLMSYEQYF. The CDR3 bases are TGTGCCAGCAGCCAACAACGGGGGCCATTAATGTCCTACGAGCAGTACTTC.

The chain combines TRBV7-2 with TRBJ2-7, with D possibly being TRBD2 (5 bases). The CDR3 totals 14 residues. V lost 2 bases, J lost 2 bases, and 10 bases lay in between. Germline V gene lookup returns CDR1 SGHTA and CDR2 FQGNSA. CDR3 sequence reads: CASSLSSEAYEQYF. The CDR3 coding sequence is TGTGCCAGCAGCTTATCTTCGGAGGCCTACGAGCAGTACTTC.

The V and J genes are TRBV3-1 (or the pseudogene TRBV3-2) and TRBJ2-2; 8 bases are a match to TRBD1. Trimming cost V 1 base and J 8 bases; bases outside gene matches: 3. Germline lookup yields CDR1 LGHDT and CDR2 YNNKEL (reference sequence). There are 14 residues in the CDR3. In DNA form, the CDR3 reads TGTGCCAGCAGCCAAGGGACAGGGATAGGGGAGCTGTTTTTT. It encodes CASSQGTGIGELFF.

The chain recombines TRBV6-1 with TRBJ1-2, with D perhaps TRBD1 (6 bases). Trimming took 3 bases from V and 2 from J, leaving 13 bases between them. Germline V lookup: CDR1 MNHNS, CDR2 SASEGT. The CDR3 extends over 15 amino acids. The CDR3 is CASSDRQALNYGYTF. CDR3 sequence (DNA): TGTGCCAGCAGTGATAGACAGGCCCTCAACTATGGCTACACCTTC.

CDR3 protein: CAWSGGRAPGELFF. CDR3 DNA: TGTGCCTGGAGTGGTGGGAGGGCCCCCGGGGAGCTGTTTTTT. The chain has TRBV30 and TRBJ2-2; TRBD2 matches 7 bases. The CDR3 totals 14 residues. V trimming: 1 base; J trimming: 6 bases; junction bases outside the gene matches: 5. In germline, CDR1 is GTSNPN, CDR2 SVGIG (reference sequence).

The chain carries TRBV29-1 and TRBJ1-5; no clear D gene. This CDR3 is 12 amino acids long. Trimming cost V 5 bases and J 8 bases, with 13 bases left between them. CDR1 is SQVTM and CDR2 is ANQGSEA in the germline V gene. CDR3 in amino acids: CSVKTGWEPQHF. The CDR3 DNA reads as TGCAGCGTTAAGACCGGGTGGGAGCCCCAGCATTTT.

This clone appeared a few times. For the CDR3, the DNA is TGCGCCAGCAGCTGGACGGGCGGGGAGCAGTACTTC. Encoded protein: CASSWTGGEQYF. The chain joins TRBV5-1 to TRBJ2-7; TRBD2 is a possible D gene (5 bases). Germline values: CDR1 SGHRS, CDR2 YFSETQ. Trimming took 3 bases from V and 7 from J, leaving 11 bases between them. The CDR3 length is 12 residues.

The chain is built from TRBV7-8 and TRBJ2-7, with D maybe TRBD1 (5 bases). The V gene's germline CDR1 is SGHVS and CDR2 FQNEAQ. V gave up 7 bases and J gave up 9 bases, with 16 bases separating them. The CDR3 has 12 amino acids. The CDR3 nucleotides are TGTGCCAGCAAAAAACCAGGGTTTGGGCAGTACTTC. Encoded protein: CASKKPGFGQYF.

This chain connects TRBV30 to TRBJ2-1; 8 positions agree with TRBD1. The CDR3 runs 12 residues. Germline CDR1 GTSNPN, CDR2 SVGIG (reference sequence). V gave up 2 bases and J gave up 8 bases; unmatched junction bases: 2. CDR3 protein: CAWSPGGYEQFF. The CDR3 DNA follows: TGTGCCTGGAGTCCAGGGGGCTATGAGCAGTTCTTC.

The rearrangement joins TRBV19 to TRBJ2-7; possibly TRBD2 for D (7 bases). There are 14 residues in the CDR3. The V gene's germline CDR1 is LNHDA and CDR2 SQIVND (reference sequence). With 3 bases removed from V and 4 bases from J, the gap between germline ends came to 13 bases. Here the CDR3 DNA reads TGTGCCAGTAGTATCTACAGGGAGGGTTACGAGCAGTACTTC. Its translation: CASSIYREGYEQYF.

The chain uses TRBV11-2 and TRBJ2-7; tentatively, D is TRBD2 (6 bases). CDR1 and CDR2 from the germline V gene are SGHAT and FQNNGV. The CDR3 runs to 13 residues. Between the trimmed V and J ends, which lost 3 bases and 4 bases, there was a span of 10 bases. CDR3 DNA sequence: TGTGCCAGCAGCTTTGGGACTCTTTACGAGCAGTACTTC. It codes for CASSFGTLYEQYF.

The J gene is TRBJ2-4, the V gene TRBV11-2; 8 bases line up with TRBD1. Germline loops: CDR1 SGHAT, CDR2 FQNNGV. The V gene end was trimmed by 3 bases and the J gene end by 7 bases; junction bases not matched to a gene: 8. This CDR3 region has 15 residues. The CDR3: CASSFRTGFGNIQYF. The DNA for the CDR3 is TGTGCCAGCAGCTTCAGGACAGGGTTCGGGAACATTCAGTACTTC.

The chain recombines TRBV6-4 with TRBJ1-2; a possible D gene is TRBD1 (5 bases). The V end was cut by 3 bases, the J end by 6 bases, with 8 bases between. CDR3 length: 12 residues. Germline lookup yields CDR1 MRHNA and CDR2 SNTAGT. CDR3 nucleotides: TGTGCCAGCAGTGAGGCAGGGCATGGCTACACCTTC. Translated: CASSEAGHGYTF.

This clone was recorded a few times. The rearrangement links TRBV27 to TRBJ1-1; TRBD1 matches at 8 bases. J gave up 7 bases and V 5 bases, and 12 bases lay outside the gene matches. CDR3 size: 15 residues. Germline CDR1 reads MNHEY; CDR2 reads SMNVEV (reference sequence). CDR3 region: CASSLPGQGPSEAFF. CDR3 coding DNA: TGTGCCAGCAGTCTACCTGGACAGGGCCCCAGTGAAGCTTTCTTT.

The rearrangement joins TRBV7-2 to TRBJ1-4; TRBD1 agrees at 9 bases. The CDR3 length is 15 residues. The germline V gene encodes CDR1 SGHTA and CDR2 FQGNSA. V dropped 1 base and J dropped 9; count of bases not matched to a gene: 6. The CDR3 spells CASSLDGDRVQKLFF. CDR3 sequence (DNA): TGTGCCAGCAGCTTAGATGGGGACAGGGTGCAAAAACTGTTTTTT.

V and J are TRBV19 and TRBJ2-2; 10 bases line up with TRBD2. V dropped 0 bases and J dropped 6; count of bases not matched to a gene: 4. Germline-derived CDR1 and CDR2 are LNHDA and SQIVND (reference sequence). This CDR3 region has 16 residues. The CDR3 coding sequence is TGTGCCAGTAGTATAGAGAGACTAGCGGGTGCCGGGGAGCTGTTTTTT. It encodes CASSIERLAGAGELFF.

The V gene is TRBV7-2, the J gene TRBJ2-7; D is possibly TRBD2 (6 bases). CDR1 SGHTA and CDR2 FQGNSA come from the germline V gene. The CDR3 length is 16 residues. Trimming took off 5 bases at V and 3 bases at J, with 20 bases between the two ends. DNA of the CDR3: TGTGCCAGCAGCCCTTCCCCGGGCGGGATAAGCTACGAGCAGTACTTC. Amino acid sequence: CASSPSPGGISYEQYF.

The rearrangement uses TRBV7-9 and TRBJ1-4, with D unresolved. V gave up 2 bases and J gave up 7 bases, with 14 bases separating them. CDR3 length: 15 amino acids. Per germline, CDR1 SEHNR and CDR2 FQNEAQ (reference sequence). CDR3 protein: CASSLTPVGSEKLFF. The CDR3 DNA reads as TGTGCCAGCAGCTTAACCCCTGTAGGCAGTGAAAAACTGTTTTTT. The entire variable domain, with the rest obtained from reference TRBV7-9 and TRBJ1-4, is as follows: DTGVSQNPRHKITKRGQNVTFRCDPISEHNRLYWYRQTLGQGPEFLTYFQNEAQLEKSRLLSDRFSAERPKGSFSTLEIQRTEQGDSAMYLCASSLTPVGSEKLFFGSGTQLSVL.

As DNA, the CDR3 is TGTGCCAGCAGCGCGTTTCTCGGGACAGGGCTTGGAAACACCATATATTTT. It specifies CASSAFLGTGLGNTIYF. The chain employs TRBV9 and TRBJ1-3; TRBD1 matches 9 bases. Germline V gene data show CDR1 as SGDLS and CDR2 as YYNGEE. The CDR3 spans 17 residues. The junction had 10 bases not matched to a gene; V was cut back by 3 bases and J by 3 bases. Based on the CDR3 plus reference TRBV9 and TRBJ1-3, the full variable domain is DSGVTQTPKHLITATGQRVTLRCSPRSGDLSVYWYQQSLDQGLQFLIQYYNGEERAKGNILERFSAQQFPDLHSELNLSSLELGDSALYFCASSAFLGTGLGNTIYFGEGSWLTVV.